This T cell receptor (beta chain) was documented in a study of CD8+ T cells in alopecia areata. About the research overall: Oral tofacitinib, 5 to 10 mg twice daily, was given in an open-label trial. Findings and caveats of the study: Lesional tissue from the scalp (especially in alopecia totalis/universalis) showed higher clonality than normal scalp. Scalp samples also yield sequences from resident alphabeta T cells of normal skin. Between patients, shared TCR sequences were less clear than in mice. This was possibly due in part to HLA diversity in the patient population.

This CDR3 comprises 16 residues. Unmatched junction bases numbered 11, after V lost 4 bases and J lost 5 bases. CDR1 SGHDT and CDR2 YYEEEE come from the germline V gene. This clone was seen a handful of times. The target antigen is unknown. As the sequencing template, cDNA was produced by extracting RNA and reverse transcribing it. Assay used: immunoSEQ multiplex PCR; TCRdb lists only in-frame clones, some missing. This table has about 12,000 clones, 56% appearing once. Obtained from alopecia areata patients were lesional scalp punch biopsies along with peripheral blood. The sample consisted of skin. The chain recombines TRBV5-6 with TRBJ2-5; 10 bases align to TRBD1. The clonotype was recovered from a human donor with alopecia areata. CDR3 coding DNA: TGTGCCAGCAGCCCTGGGACAGGGGATCCCTGGGAGACCCAGTACTTC. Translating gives CASSPGTGDPWETQYF.